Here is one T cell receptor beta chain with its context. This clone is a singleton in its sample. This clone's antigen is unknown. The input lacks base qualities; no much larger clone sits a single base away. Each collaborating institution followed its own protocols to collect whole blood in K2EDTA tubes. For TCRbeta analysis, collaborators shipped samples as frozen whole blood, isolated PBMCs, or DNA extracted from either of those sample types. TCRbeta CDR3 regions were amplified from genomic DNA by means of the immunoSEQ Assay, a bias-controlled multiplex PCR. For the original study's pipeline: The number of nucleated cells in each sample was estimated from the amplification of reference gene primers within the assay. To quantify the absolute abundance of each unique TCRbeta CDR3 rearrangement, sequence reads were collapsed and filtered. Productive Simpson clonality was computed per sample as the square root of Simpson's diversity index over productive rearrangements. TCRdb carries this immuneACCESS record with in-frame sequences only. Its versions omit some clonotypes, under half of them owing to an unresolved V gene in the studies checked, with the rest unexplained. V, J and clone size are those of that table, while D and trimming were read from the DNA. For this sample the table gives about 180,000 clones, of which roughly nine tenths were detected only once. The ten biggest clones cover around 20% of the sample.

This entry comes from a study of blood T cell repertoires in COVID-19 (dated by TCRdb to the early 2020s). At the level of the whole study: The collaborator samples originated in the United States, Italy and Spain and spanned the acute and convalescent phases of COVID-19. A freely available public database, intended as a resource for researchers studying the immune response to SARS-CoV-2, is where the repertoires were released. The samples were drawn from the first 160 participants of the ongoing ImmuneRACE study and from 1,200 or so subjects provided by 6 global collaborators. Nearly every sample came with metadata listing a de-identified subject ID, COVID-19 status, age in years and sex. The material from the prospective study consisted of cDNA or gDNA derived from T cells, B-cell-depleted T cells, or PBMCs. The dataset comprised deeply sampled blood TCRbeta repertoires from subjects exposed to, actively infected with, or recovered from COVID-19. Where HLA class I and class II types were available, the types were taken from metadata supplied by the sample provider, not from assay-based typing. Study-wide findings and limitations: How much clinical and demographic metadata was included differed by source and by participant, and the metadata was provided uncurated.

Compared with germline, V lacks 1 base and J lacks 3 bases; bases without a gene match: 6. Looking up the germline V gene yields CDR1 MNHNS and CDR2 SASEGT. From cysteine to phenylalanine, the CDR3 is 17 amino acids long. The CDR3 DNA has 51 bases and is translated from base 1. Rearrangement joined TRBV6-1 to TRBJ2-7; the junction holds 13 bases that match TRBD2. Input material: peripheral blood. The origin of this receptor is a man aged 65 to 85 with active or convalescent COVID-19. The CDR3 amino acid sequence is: CASSEDTWTSGSYEQYF. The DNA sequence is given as TGTGCCAGCAGTGAAGACACCTGGACTAGCGGGAGCTACGAGCAGTACTTC.